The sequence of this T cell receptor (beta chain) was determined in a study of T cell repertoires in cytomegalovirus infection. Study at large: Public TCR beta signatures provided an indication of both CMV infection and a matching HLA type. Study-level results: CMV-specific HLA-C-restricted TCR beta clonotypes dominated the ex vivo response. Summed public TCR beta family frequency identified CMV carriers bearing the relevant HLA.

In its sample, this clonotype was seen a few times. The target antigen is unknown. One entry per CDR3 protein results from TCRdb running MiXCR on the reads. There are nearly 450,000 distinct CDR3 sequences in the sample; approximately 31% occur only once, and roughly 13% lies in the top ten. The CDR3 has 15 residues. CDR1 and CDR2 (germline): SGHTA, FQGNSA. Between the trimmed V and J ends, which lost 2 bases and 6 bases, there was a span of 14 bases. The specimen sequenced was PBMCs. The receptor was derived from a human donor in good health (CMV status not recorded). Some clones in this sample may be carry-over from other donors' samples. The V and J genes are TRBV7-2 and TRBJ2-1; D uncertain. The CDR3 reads CASSLTQNRFNEQFF. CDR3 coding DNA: TGTGCCAGCAGCTTAACGCAGAACCGGTTCAATGAGCAGTTCTTC.